The T cell receptor beta chain under discussion was sequenced for a study of TIL therapy for anti-PD-1-resistant metastatic lung cancer. Turning to the study itself: Half of patients were current or former smokers.

Comments on this clone: The antigen remains unidentified.

Time point defined: pre-treatment sample, taken before nivolumab and TIL therapy. Stage 4 NSCLC adults joined between late 2017 and January 2020. The immunoSEQ assay was v3. Assay: immunoSEQ multiplex PCR; the TCRdb copy retains only in-frame clones and omits some. The data contain 35,000 to 55,000 clones, 79% of them seen just once; the ten biggest clones take up over 13%. This CDR3 has 14 residues. Trimming stripped 0 bases from V and 5 bases from J, with 10 bases between. Per the germline V gene, CDR1 is KGHSH and CDR2 is LQKENI. General study points: Treatment-naive, never-smoker and oncogene-addicted patients were overrepresented in this highly selected cohort.

The specimen was blood, collected at baseline. This sequence originates from a man aged 65 to 79 with non-small cell lung cancer. The chain combines TRBV18 with TRBJ1-2; D gene ambiguous. The CDR3 loop reads CASSPPGTFYGYTF. The CDR3 DNA sequence: TGTGCCAGCTCACCACCGGGAACCTTTTATGGCTACACCTTC.